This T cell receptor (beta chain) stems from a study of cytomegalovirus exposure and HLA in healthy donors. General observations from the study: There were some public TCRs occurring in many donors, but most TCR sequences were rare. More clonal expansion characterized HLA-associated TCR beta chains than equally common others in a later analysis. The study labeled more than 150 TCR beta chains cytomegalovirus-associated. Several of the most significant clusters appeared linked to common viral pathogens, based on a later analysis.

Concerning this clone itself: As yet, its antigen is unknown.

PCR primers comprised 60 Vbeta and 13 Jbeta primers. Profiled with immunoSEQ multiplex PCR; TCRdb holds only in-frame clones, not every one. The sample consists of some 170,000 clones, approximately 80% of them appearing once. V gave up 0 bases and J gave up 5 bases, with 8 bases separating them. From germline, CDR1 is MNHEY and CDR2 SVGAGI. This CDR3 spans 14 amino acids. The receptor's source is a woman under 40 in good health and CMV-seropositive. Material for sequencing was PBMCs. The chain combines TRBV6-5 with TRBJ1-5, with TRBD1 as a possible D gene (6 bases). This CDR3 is CASSYSDSDQPQHF. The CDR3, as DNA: TGTGCCAGCAGTTACTCGGACAGCGATCAGCCCCAGCATTTT.